This TCR beta chain was profiled in a study of shared clonotypes between healthy human individuals. Study details: A few men and two women, aged 18 to 49, were donors.

Study observations and caveats: What naive subsets generally showed was a larger estimated richness than memory subsets showed.

As regards this clone: The antigen is undetermined.

Trimming stripped 3 bases from V and 4 bases from J, with 12 bases between. Germline CDR1 and CDR2: LGHNA and YSLEER. This CDR3 is 15 amino acids long. TCRdb's copy holds only in-frame clones and misses some; the assay was immunoSEQ multiplex PCR. The data show over a million clones, with around 78% seen just once and roughly 0.57% held by the top ten. The sample comprised memory CD4+ T cells from PBMCs. Subset specified: CD45RA-negative fraction. This sequence joins TRBV4-3 and TRBJ2-2; D gene unclear. The origin of this receptor is a man between 18 and 29 years old in good health. Some clones in this sample may be carry-over from other donors' samples. For the CDR3, the DNA is TGCGCCAGCAGCCAGACTGATCGATTCACCGGGGAGCTGTTTTTT. The encoded protein is CASSQTDRFTGELFF.